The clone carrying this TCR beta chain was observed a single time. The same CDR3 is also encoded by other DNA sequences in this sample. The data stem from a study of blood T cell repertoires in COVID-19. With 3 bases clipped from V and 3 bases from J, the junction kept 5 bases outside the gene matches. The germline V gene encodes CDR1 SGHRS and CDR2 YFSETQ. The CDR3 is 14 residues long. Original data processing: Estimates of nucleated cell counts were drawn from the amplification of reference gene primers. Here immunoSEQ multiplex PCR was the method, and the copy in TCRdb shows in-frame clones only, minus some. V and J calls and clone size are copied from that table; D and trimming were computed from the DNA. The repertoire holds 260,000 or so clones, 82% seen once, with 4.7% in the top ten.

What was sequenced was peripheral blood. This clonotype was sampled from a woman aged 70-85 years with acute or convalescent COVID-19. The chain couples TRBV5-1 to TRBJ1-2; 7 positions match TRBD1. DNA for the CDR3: TGCGCCAGCAGCTCAGGCACAGGGGACTATGGCTACACCTTC. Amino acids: CASSSGTGDYGYTF. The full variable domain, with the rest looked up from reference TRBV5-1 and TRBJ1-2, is KAGVTQTPRYLIKTRGQQVTLSCSPISGHRSVSWYQQTPGQGLQFLFEYFSETQRNKGNFPGRFSGRQFSNSRSEMNVSTLELGDSALYLCASSSGTGDYGYTFGSGTRLTVV.